Here is one TCR beta chain with its context. Its antigen is as yet unknown. The entry originates in a study of identical twins' blood T cells. Both ends of each TCR cDNA library bore sample-specific barcodes. TCRdb re-derived calls from the 5' RACE reads in MiXCR, one entry per CDR3 protein. The data contain roughly 340,000 distinct CDR3 sequences, 28% of them singletons. Overall study results and limits: Environmental influences on twin similarity could not be excluded.

The CDR3 spans 15 residues. The germline CDR1 and CDR2 sequences are LGHDT and YNNKEL (reference sequence). V dropped 1 base and J dropped 6 bases, with 15 bases sitting between them. The V gene is TRBV3-1, the J gene TRBJ1-1; D remains unclear. The sequenced sample was PBMCs. This sequence was found in a woman between 18 and 50 years old in good health. The DNA of the CDR3 is TGTGCCAGCAGCCAAGTCCCTAACGGCCGCCCTGAAGCTTTCTTT. Translation gives CASSQVPNGRPEAFF.